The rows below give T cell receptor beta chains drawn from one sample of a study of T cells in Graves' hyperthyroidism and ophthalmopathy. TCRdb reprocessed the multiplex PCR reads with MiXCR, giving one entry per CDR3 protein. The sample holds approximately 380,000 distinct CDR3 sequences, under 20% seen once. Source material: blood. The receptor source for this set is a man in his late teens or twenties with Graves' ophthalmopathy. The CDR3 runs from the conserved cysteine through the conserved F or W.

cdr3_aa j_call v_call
CASSRLVGGARTQYF TRBJ2-5 TRBV4-1
CASSLDSPIVMNTEAFF TRBJ1-1 TRBV5-1
CASSQWPTASGGLMETQYF TRBJ2-5 TRBV3-1
CASSVRDRMTSDTQYF TRBJ2-3 TRBV9
CSARGTGDYEQYF TRBJ2-7 TRBV20-1
CASSQAPGNEQFF TRBJ2-1 TRBV3-1
CASSSLTGNKNIQYF TRBJ2-4 TRBV11-2
CSARVGQNNQPQHF TRBJ1-5 TRBV20-1
CASRITSAPGDTQYF TRBJ2-3 TRBV5-1
CASSPGTGIGNTDTQYF TRBJ2-3 TRBV5-1
CASSLAAGAAASGANVLTF TRBJ2-6 TRBV12-3/TRBV12-4
CASSPAGGATWEQYF TRBJ2-7 TRBV11-1
CASTKTDTNTEAFF TRBJ1-1 TRBV12-3/TRBV12-4
CASSLPPQVDGYTF TRBJ1-2 TRBV28
CASSPPSGLTTQFF TRBJ2-1 TRBV27
CASSQGRDRGRDYGYTF TRBJ1-2 TRBV14
CASSKQGRSNEKLFF TRBJ1-4 TRBV6-1
CASSAGFLQSSYNSPLHF TRBJ1-6 TRBV19
CASSQDLSGGRYTF TRBJ1-2 TRBV3-1
CASKANTEAFF TRBJ1-1 TRBV27
CASSRGVTGSYNEQFF TRBJ2-1 TRBV7-2
CASSVGGSGTDTQYF TRBJ2-3 TRBV9
CASSPRTGPGADTQYF TRBJ2-3 TRBV18
CASSLETGHSGNTIYF TRBJ1-3 TRBV28
CAISNPTSSYTF TRBJ1-2 TRBV10-3
CASSPGTSTDTQYF TRBJ2-3 TRBV11-2
CASSLVREGTDTQYF TRBJ2-3 TRBV5-4
CSVEAAAYEQYF TRBJ2-7 TRBV29-1
CASDPGLVGNEQFF TRBJ2-1 TRBV6-1
CASSRTGATYEQYF TRBJ2-7 TRBV7-9
CASSFDTKAEAFF TRBJ1-1 TRBV7-3
CASSRGTSGGALFSSYNEQFF TRBJ2-1 TRBV7-9
CASSEGDWGEAFF TRBJ1-1 TRBV2
CASSRQGMGSYEQYF TRBJ2-7 TRBV6-1
CASSSPRMGGPQHF TRBJ1-5 TRBV7-2
CASSLGGAPNQPQHF TRBJ1-5 TRBV5-6
CASSGRGSYSGNTIYF TRBJ1-3 TRBV2
CASSLSVAGGQNEQFF TRBJ2-1 TRBV5-4
CSAPGSSYEQYF TRBJ2-7 TRBV20-1
CASTDGQSTEAFF TRBJ1-1 TRBV9
CASSVGGGAPDTQYF TRBJ2-3 TRBV9
CASSDSGGNYEQYF TRBJ2-7 TRBV6-1
CASSIGQGAAYEQYF TRBJ2-7 TRBV27
CASSVTGVLNEQFF TRBJ2-1 TRBV5-1
CSSGGQGAREQYF TRBJ2-7 TRBV20-1
CASSYHTTGQNYGYTF TRBJ1-2 TRBV12-3/TRBV12-4
CASRQRTGTGNSYEQYF TRBJ2-7 TRBV6-1
CASTESRRGGAYEQYF TRBJ2-7 TRBV6-1
CASSTQYTSTDTQYF TRBJ2-3 TRBV12-3/TRBV12-4
CASSSGERGLGRAYEQYF TRBJ2-7 TRBV5-1
CASNYGGFTDTQYF TRBJ2-3 TRBV7-9